The 23 T cell receptor beta chains presented below share a single source sample, sequenced in a study of T cell responses to AZD1222 COVID-19 vaccine. Produced via immunoSEQ multiplex PCR; TCRdb's table is partial and in-frame only. Of 150,000 to 200,000 clones detected, approximately 94% appear once; the ten largest clones hold roughly 4%. This material consisted of peripheral blood, taken 28 days after the second dose of the MenACWY control vaccine. The receptor source for this set is an adult who received the MenACWY meningococcal vaccine as a control.

The rearrangement links TRBV11-1 to TRBJ2-4; D is possibly TRBD1 or TRBD2 (6 bases each). Germline V CDR1 and CDR2: SGHAT, FQDESV (reference sequence). Deletions cut 3 bases from V and 8 bases from J, with 17 bases between. CDR3 length: 15 amino acids. The CDR3 sequence: CASSLGSPGAHIQYF. In DNA, the CDR3 is TGTGCCAGCAGCTTGGGATCGCCGGGGGCTCACATTCAGTACTTC.

The chain links TRBV7-3 to TRBJ1-3, with D unclear. The V gene's germline CDR1 is SGHTA and CDR2 FQGTGA. There are 16 residues in the CDR3. Trimming removed 5 bases from V and 0 bases from J, with 14 bases in between. DNA for the CDR3: TGTGCCAGCAGCAACAAGGACGGCAACTCTGGAAACACCATATATTTT. Protein sequence: CASSNKDGNSGNTIYF.

The V and J genes are TRBV19 and TRBJ1-5; D is unresolved. Germline V gene data show CDR1 as LNHDA and CDR2 as SQIVND (reference sequence). V was shortened by 5 bases and J by 7 bases, with 12 bases between the two germline ends. This CDR3 is built from 13 residues. CDR3 protein: CASSVEGEQPQHF. CDR3 in DNA: TGTGCCAGTAGTGTGGAGGGAGAACAGCCCCAGCATTTT.

The genes are TRBV5-1 and TRBJ1-1; perhaps TRBD1 as D (5 bases). CDR3 length: 14 residues. The V end lost 0 bases, the J end lost 4 bases, and 10 bases lay between the germline ends. CDR1 SGHRS and CDR2 YFSETQ come from the germline V gene. CDR3: CASSLAYGGTEAFF. The DNA for the CDR3 is TGCGCCAGCAGCTTGGCCTATGGGGGCACTGAAGCTTTCTTT.

The chain couples TRBV27 to TRBJ2-7, with 8 bases fitting TRBD1. Per germline, CDR1 MNHEY and CDR2 SMNVEV (reference sequence). The trim removed 6 bases at V and 5 bases at J, leaving 9 bases unmatched. The CDR3 has 14 amino acids. CDR3 amino acids: CASSTDRARHEQYF. Here the CDR3 DNA reads TGTGCCAGCAGCACGGACAGGGCAAGACACGAGCAGTACTTC.

This clone appeared a single time. CDR3 nucleotides: TGTGCCAGCAGCACAACGGTCGGGGCTAATGAAAAACTGTTTTTT. This sequence encodes CASSTTVGANEKLFF. This chain uses TRBV5-5 with TRBJ1-4; unclear D gene. Germline CDR1 reads SGHKS; CDR2 reads YYEKEE (reference sequence). CDR3 length: 15 amino acids. Trimming removed 4 bases at V and 3 bases at J, with 13 bases between.

This sequence joins TRBV11-2 and TRBJ2-3, with D possibly being TRBD1 or TRBD2 (5 bases each). Trimming took off 0 bases at V and 11 bases at J, with 9 bases between the two ends. CDR1 and CDR2 (germline): SGHAT, FQNNGV. The CDR3 consists of 12 residues. The CDR3 spells CASSLEVGGQYF. In nucleotides, the CDR3 is TGTGCCAGCAGCTTAGAGGTTGGGGGGCAGTATTTT.

V and J are TRBV7-9 and TRBJ1-1, with no clear D. The CDR3 totals 14 residues. V was cut by 5 bases and J by 7 bases, with 17 bases left in between. The germline V gene has CDR1 SEHNR and CDR2 FQNEAQ (reference sequence). In DNA, the CDR3 is TGTGCCAGCAGCGGTAATATGCTTGGATATGAAGCTTTCTTT. Translation gives CASSGNMLGYEAFF. Looking up the rest from reference TRBV7-9 and TRBJ1-1 gives the full variable domain: DTGVSQNPRHKITKRGQNVTFRCDPISEHNRLYWYRQTLGQGPEFLTYFQNEAQLEKSRLLSDRFSAERPKGSFSTLEIQRTEQGDSAMYLCASSGNMLGYEAFFGQGTRLTVV.

The V and J genes are TRBV29-1 and TRBJ1-4; D gene ambiguous. Per germline, CDR1 SQVTM and CDR2 ANQGSEA. This CDR3 spans 11 amino acids. V lost 6 bases to trimming and J lost 13 bases, with 15 bases between them. The CDR3 bases are TGCAGCGTCACAGAAGGACCGCGACTGTTTTTT. Its protein is CSVTEGPRLFF.

The chain uses TRBV18 and TRBJ1-2; D not certain. Trimming removed 2 bases at V and 4 bases at J, with 23 bases between. The CDR3 sequence is 18 residues long. The germline V gene encodes CDR1 KGHSH and CDR2 LQKENI. The CDR3 nucleotides read TGTGCCAGCTCACCAACGACTTTTGGCTCCCTGGTCGGCTATGGCTACACCTTC. As protein: CASSPTTFGSLVGYGYTF.

The rearrangement uses TRBV18 and TRBJ2-1; TRBD2 might be the D (6 bases). The CDR3 runs 16 residues. Germline V lookup: CDR1 KGHSH, CDR2 LQKENI. V lost 5 bases and J 0 bases, leaving 14 bases between the germline ends. For the CDR3, the DNA is TGTGCCAGCTCAAGGAGGGGAGGTGGCTCCTACAATGAGCAGTTCTTC. Amino acids: CASSRRGGGSYNEQFF.

The CDR3 DNA follows: TGTGCCACCAGTTCCGGGACCTACAATGAGCAGTTCTTC. It is translated as CATSSGTYNEQFF. The J gene is TRBJ2-1, the V gene TRBV24-1, with D possibly matching TRBD2 (5 bases). Trimming took 6 bases from V and 2 from J, leaving 7 bases between them. Germline values: CDR1 KGHDR, CDR2 SFDVKD. The CDR3 spans 13 residues.

The rearrangement links TRBV14 to TRBJ2-1; no definite D call. V was shortened by 2 bases and J by 0 bases, with 14 bases between the two germline ends. The V gene's germline CDR1 is SGHDN and CDR2 FVKESK. The CDR3 covers 17 residues. The CDR3 DNA is TGTGCCAGCAGCCAACGAATGGGCCTCAGCTCCTACAATGAGCAGTTCTTC. This sequence encodes CASSQRMGLSSYNEQFF.

This clone was seen once. The J gene is TRBJ2-5, the V gene TRBV6-5, with TRBD2 matching 14 bases. V was pared by 8 bases and J by 2 bases, with 4 bases of the junction left unmatched. The CDR3 is 15 amino acids. Germline loops: CDR1 MNHEY, CDR2 SVGAGI. CDR3 loop: CASGTSGSLQETQYF. The DNA of the CDR3 is TGTGCCAGCGGGACTAGCGGGAGTTTACAAGAGACCCAGTACTTC.

The J gene is TRBJ2-1, the V gene TRBV3-1 (or the pseudogene TRBV3-2); 11 positions agree with TRBD2. Germline CDR1 and CDR2: LGHDT and YNNKEL (reference sequence). V shed 2 bases and J 9 bases; nucleotides not matched to a gene: 6. The CDR3 is made up of 15 amino acids. As DNA, the CDR3 is TGTGCCAGCAGCCAAATAGCGGGAGGGCCATCTGAGCAGTTCTTC. Protein product: CASSQIAGGPSEQFF.

The rearrangement joins TRBV11-3 to TRBJ1-2; a weak D match, TRBD1 (5 bases). V was clipped by 1 base and J by 10 bases, with 10 bases between them. CDR1 SGHNT and CDR2 YENEEA come from the germline V gene. The CDR3 contains 12 residues. CDR3: CASSLAGALYTF. CDR3 sequence (DNA): TGTGCCAGCAGCTTAGCTGGGGCCCTCTACACCTTC.

V and J are TRBV4-3 and TRBJ1-2; 7 bases are a match to TRBD1. The CDR3 totals 15 residues. V shed 3 bases and J 2 bases; nucleotides not matched to a gene: 6. Germline V gene sequence: CDR1 LGHNA, CDR2 YSLEER. The CDR3 DNA sequence: TGCGCCAGCAGCCATCACAGGGGCACCAACTATGGCTACACCTTC. Translation gives CASSHHRGTNYGYTF.

This chain connects TRBV30 to TRBJ1-5; D remains ambiguous. The CDR3 length is 12 residues. CDR1 and CDR2 from the germline V gene are GTSNPN and SVGIG (reference sequence). V was cut by 5 bases and J by 3 bases, with 8 bases left in between. The CDR3 protein is CAWASHNQPQHF. The DNA of the CDR3 is TGTGCCTGGGCGTCCCACAATCAGCCCCAGCATTTT.

The chain has TRBV28 and TRBJ1-2; tentative D call: TRBD1 (5 bases). The length of the CDR3 is 13 residues. CDR1 is MDHEN, CDR2 SYDVKM, per germline. The V end lost 3 bases, the J end lost 5 bases, and 10 bases lay between the germline ends. This CDR3 is CASSLAQGYGYTF. CDR3 nucleotides: TGTGCCAGCAGTTTGGCCCAGGGTTATGGCTACACCTTC.

The V gene is TRBV18, the J gene TRBJ1-6; D is perhaps TRBD1 (5 bases). V was trimmed by 2 bases and J by 9 bases, leaving 11 bases between them. CDR1 KGHSH and CDR2 LQKENI come from the germline V gene. CDR3 size: 14 residues. The CDR3 region has the DNA TGTGCCAGCTCACCAACGGGGCAGACTTCACCCCTCCACTTT. Encoded protein: CASSPTGQTSPLHF.

This CDR3 reads CASSLVQGNTEAFF. The CDR3 region has the DNA TGTGCCAGCAGCTTAGTACAGGGAAACACTGAAGCTTTCTTT. The rearrangement joins TRBV7-2 to TRBJ1-1; D is possibly TRBD1 (6 bases). Germline values: CDR1 SGHTA, CDR2 FQGNSA. The CDR3 covers 14 residues. Trimming pared 1 base from V and 2 bases from J, leaving 8 bases between.

The chain is built from TRBV5-1 and TRBJ1-4; 7 bases match TRBD1. The CDR3 is made up of 11 amino acids. Germline V gives CDR1 SGHRS, CDR2 YFSETQ. CDR3 in DNA: TGCCCCGACGCGCCGAGGGGGCAACTGTTTTTT. It is translated as CPDAPRGQLFF. Variable domain in full (rest from reference TRBV5-1 and TRBJ1-4): KAGVTQTPRYLIKTRGQQVTLSCSPISGHRSVSWYQQTPGQGLQFLFEYFSETQRNKGNFPGRFSGRQFSNSRSEMNVSTLELGDSALYLCPDAPRGQLFFGSGTQLSVL.

The chain carries TRBV10-1 and TRBJ1-5; a possible D gene is TRBD1 (6 bases). The CDR3 consists of 13 residues. In germline, CDR1 is WNHNN, CDR2 SYGVQD (reference sequence). The V and J ends lost 0 bases and 7 bases respectively, with 7 bases between them. The CDR3 sequence: CASSESQGQPQHF. CDR3 bases: TGCGCCAGCAGTGAGTCGCAGGGGCAGCCCCAGCATTTT.